A selection of T cell receptor beta chains follows, all from one sample in a study of CD4 T cells in relation to SARS-CoV-2 and coronaviruses. Clones were sequenced by immunoSEQ multiplex PCR, and TCRdb holds only the in-frame ones, with some missing. Here the sample spans around 65,000 clones, over 80% being singletons. Sequenced: memory CD4+ T cells from PBMCs. All receptors come from a human donor in good health. The CDR3 runs from the conserved cysteine through the conserved F or W. A D gene is named only where the DNA matches it firmly. Size values are once, few and many counts, or a class for expanded clones, and some rows have none.

cdr3_aa cdr3_nt clone_size v_call d_call j_call
CASVAGHQPQHF TGTGCCAGCGTTGCAGGGCATCAGCCCCAGCATTTT once TRBV28 NA TRBJ1-5
CAISESGRAYEQYF TGTGCCATCAGTGAGTCGGGGAGGGCCTACGAGCAGTACTTC NA TRBV10-3 TRBD2 TRBJ2-7
CASSPLPSDTQYF TGTGCCAGCTCACCCCTGCCGTCTGATACGCAGTATTTT NA TRBV18 NA TRBJ2-3
CASIPPGTDTQYF TGTGCCAGCATCCCTCCGGGGACAGATACGCAGTATTTT NA TRBV27 NA TRBJ2-3
CASSLFFGGSLGYTF TGTGCCAGCAGTTTATTCTTCGGGGGATCCTTGGGCTACACCTTC NA TRBV27 NA TRBJ1-2
CASSRLAAGPYEQYF TGTGCCAGCAGCCGACTAGCGGCGGGGCCCTACGAGCAGTACTTC NA TRBV11-2 TRBD2 TRBJ2-7
CASSLEVSYNSPLHF TGTGCCAGCAGCTTAGAAGTGTCGTATAATTCACCCCTCCACTTT NA TRBV11-2 NA TRBJ1-6
CASRRTSTDTQYF TGTGCCAGCAGGCGGACTAGCACAGATACGCAGTATTTT NA TRBV27 NA TRBJ2-3
CASSTGTDDEKLFF TGCGCCAGCAGCACCGGGACAGACGATGAAAAACTGTTTTTT once TRBV5-1 TRBD1 TRBJ1-4
CASSGDRAGYGYTF TGTGCCAGCAGTGGGGACAGGGCGGGTTATGGCTACACCTTC NA TRBV2 TRBD1 TRBJ1-2
CASSPSTTAETQYF TGTGCCAGCTCACCAAGCACTACGGCTGAGACCCAGTACTTC NA TRBV18 NA TRBJ2-5
CASSLGQGHNSPLHF TGCGCCAGCAGCTTGGGCCAGGGGCATAATTCACCCCTCCACTTT NA TRBV5-1 NA TRBJ1-6
CASGRAKETQYF TGTGCCAGCGGGCGGGCGAAAGAGACCCAGTACTTC NA TRBV19 NA TRBJ2-5
CASSLEREGQETQYF TGCGCCAGCAGCTTGGAGCGGGAGGGCCAAGAGACCCAGTACTTC NA TRBV5-1 TRBD2 TRBJ2-5
CASSKLAGAYNEQFF TGTGCCAGCAGCAAGCTAGCGGGGGCCTACAATGAGCAGTTCTTC NA TRBV11-3 TRBD2 TRBJ2-1
CSVETGEQFF TGCAGCGTTGAAACGGGGGAGCAGTTCTTC NA TRBV29-1 NA TRBJ2-1
CASETGDSNQPQHF TGTGCCAGCGAGACAGGGGATAGCAATCAGCCCCAGCATTTT few TRBV2 TRBD1 TRBJ1-5
CASSIWGRGRGQETQYF TGTGCCAGTAGTATATGGGGGAGGGGCCGAGGCCAAGAGACCCAGTACTTC NA TRBV19 TRBD2 TRBJ2-5
CASTLGQGGTEAFF TGTGCCAGCACTTTGGGACAGGGGGGGACTGAAGCTTTCTTT NA TRBV6-5 TRBD1 TRBJ1-1
CASSLGGSSEQFF TGCGCCAGCAGCTTGGGCGGGAGTTCTGAGCAGTTCTTC NA TRBV5-1 TRBD2 TRBJ2-1
CASSLEVVGGELFF TGCGCCAGCAGCTTGGAGGTGGTGGGCGGGGAGCTGTTTTTT NA TRBV5-1 NA TRBJ2-2
CASSVWGQGEKLFF TGTGCCAGCAGCGTATGGGGACAGGGCGAAAAACTGTTTTTT NA TRBV9 TRBD1 TRBJ1-4
CASSLDRGNTEAFF TGCGCCAGCAGCTTGGACAGGGGGAACACTGAAGCTTTCTTT once TRBV5-1 TRBD1 TRBJ1-1
CASTSFRTAGYTF TGTGCCAGCACCTCATTTCGGACAGCTGGCTACACCTTC once TRBV7-9 NA TRBJ1-2
CASSARTSGDHEQYF TGTGCCAGCAGCGCCAGGACTAGCGGGGACCACGAGCAGTACTTC NA TRBV11-2 TRBD2 TRBJ2-7
CATSRRQGNQETQYF TGTGCCACCAGCAGAAGACAGGGGAACCAAGAGACCCAGTACTTC NA TRBV15 TRBD1 TRBJ2-5
CASSQGVYGYTF TGTGCCAGCAGCCAAGGGGTCTATGGCTACACCTTC NA TRBV3-1/TRBV3-2 NA TRBJ1-2
CASSAQISYEQYF TGTGCCAGCAGCGCACAGATCTCCTACGAGCAGTACTTC NA TRBV27 NA TRBJ2-7
CASSLAGRPTEAFF TGTGCCAGCAGCTTAGCGGGTCGCCCGACTGAAGCTTTCTTT NA TRBV11-2 NA TRBJ1-1
CASRLAGGGADDEQYF TGTGCAAGTCGCTTAGCGGGAGGGGGGGCGGATGACGAGCAGTACTTC NA TRBV12-2 NA TRBJ2-7
CSVGGGNSPLHF TGCAGCGTTGGGGGGGGAAATTCACCCCTCCACTTT NA TRBV29-1 NA TRBJ1-6
CASSEAGGPTGELFF TGTGCCAGCAGTGAAGCGGGGGGGCCGACCGGGGAGCTGTTTTTT NA TRBV2 NA TRBJ2-2
CASRTNPGQGSPGYTF TGTGCCAGCAGGACCAATCCGGGACAGGGTTCTCCTGGCTACACCTTC NA TRBV28 TRBD1 TRBJ1-2
CATSRDRGSDGYTF TGTGCCACCAGCAGAGACAGGGGGTCCGATGGCTACACCTTC once TRBV15 TRBD1 TRBJ1-2
CASSPRSWENIQYF TGTGCCAGCTCACCAAGGTCCTGGGAAAACATTCAGTACTTC few TRBV18 NA TRBJ2-4
CASSLGGGMANTEAFF TGCGCCAGCAGCTTGGGAGGGGGAATGGCGAACACTGAAGCTTTCTTT NA TRBV5-1 NA TRBJ1-1
CASSIGKETQYF TGTGCCAGTAGTATAGGGAAAGAGACCCAGTACTTC NA TRBV19 NA TRBJ2-5
CASSLPLADTQYF TGCGCCAGCAGCCTACCCCTCGCAGATACGCAGTATTTT NA TRBV5-1 NA TRBJ2-3
CAWSVGQTYGYTF TGTGCCTGGAGTGTAGGACAGACATATGGCTACACCTTC NA TRBV30 NA TRBJ1-2
CSAALTYEQYF TGCAGTGCTGCCCTAACCTACGAGCAGTACTTC NA TRBV20-1 NA TRBJ2-7
CSVASTNTEAFF TGCAGCGTGGCGAGCACGAACACTGAAGCTTTCTTT NA TRBV29-1 NA TRBJ1-1
CASSPGTGNSPLHF TGTGCCAGCAGCCCGGGGACAGGGAATTCACCCCTCCACTTT NA TRBV5-8 TRBD1 TRBJ1-6
CASSQGAAGTGTEKLFF TGTGCCAGCAGCCAGGGAGCGGCCGGGACAGGGACCGAAAAACTGTTTTTT NA TRBV3-1/TRBV3-2 TRBD1 TRBJ1-4
CASSLFGGRDYNEQFF TGTGCCAGCAGCTTGTTCGGCGGGAGGGATTACAATGAGCAGTTCTTC NA TRBV5-6 TRBD2 TRBJ2-1
CASVDRDRFYGYTF TGTGCCAGTGTCGACAGGGATCGTTTCTATGGCTACACCTTC NA TRBV19 TRBD1 TRBJ1-2
CASSSGLAGFTGELFF TGTGCTAGCAGCTCAGGACTAGCGGGGTTCACCGGGGAGCTGTTTTTT NA TRBV7-7 TRBD2 TRBJ2-2
CASSLRGGNQPQHF TGCGCCAGCAGCTTGAGGGGGGGCAATCAGCCCCAGCATTTT NA TRBV5-1 NA TRBJ1-5
CASSLQFSGANVLTF TGTGCCAGCAGCTTGCAATTCTCTGGGGCCAACGTCCTGACTTTC NA TRBV5-4 NA TRBJ2-6
CASSPVTANQPQHF TGTGCCAGCAGCCCCGTGACAGCTAATCAGCCCCAGCATTTT NA TRBV7-8 NA TRBJ1-5
CASSVALAGIPYEQYF TGTGCCAGCAGTGTCGCACTAGCGGGCATCCCCTACGAGCAGTACTTC NA TRBV6-1 TRBD2 TRBJ2-7
CASSLRTPRGAPLHF TGTGCCAGCAGCTTAAGGACCCCCCGGGGCGCACCCCTCCACTTT NA TRBV7-2 NA TRBJ1-6
CATSDSRNNSPLHF TGTGCCACCAGTGATTCCAGGAATAATTCACCCCTCCACTTT NA TRBV24-1 NA TRBJ1-6
CASSQEGVPDTQYF TGCGCCAGCAGCCAAGAAGGAGTCCCAGATACGCAGTATTTT NA TRBV4-3 NA TRBJ2-3
CASSLKGLAGGRCGTDTQYF TGTGCCAGCAGTCTAAAAGGACTAGCGGGGGGCCGGTGCGGCACAGATACGCAGTATTTT once TRBV27 TRBD2 TRBJ2-3
CASSPYISSGNTIYF TGTGCCAGCAGCCCGTACATCAGCTCTGGAAACACCATATATTTT NA TRBV5-8 NA TRBJ1-3